A single sample gave rise to the 9 T cell receptor beta chains below, sequenced in a study of graft-versus-host responses after intestinal transplantation. This table comes from immunoSEQ multiplex PCR, and its TCRdb copy is limited to in-frame clones, with some not included. The table records about 15,000 clones, just under 30% of them present only once. Sequenced material: alloreactive CD4+ T cells from a mixed lymphocyte reaction culture, taken before intestinal transplant. Documented subset: CFSE-low proliferating T cells sorted from approximately 6-day pre-transplant mixed lymphocyte reaction (GvH or HvG direction). All receptors derive from a human patient who received an intestinal transplant.

V is TRBV4-3 and J is TRBJ2-5; 9 nucleotides match TRBD2. Germline CDR1 is LGHNA and CDR2 is YSLEER. The CDR3 has 15 amino acids. The V and J ends lost 4 bases and 5 bases, in that order; junction bases with no gene match: 8. As DNA, the CDR3 is TGCGCCAGCAGCCCCCGTTTAGCGGGAGTGGAGACCCAGTACTTC. The encoded protein is CASSPRLAGVETQYF.

This clone was observed a single time. The genes are TRBV7-6 and TRBJ1-2; D remains ambiguous. There are 16 residues in the CDR3. Germline CDR1 SGHVS, CDR2 FNYEAQ. Trimming took off 5 bases at V and 4 bases at J, with 20 bases between the two ends. CDR3 DNA: TGTGCCAGCAGCCCGGGTTCTTCTCGAAAGACCTATGGCTACACCTTC. Translating it yields CASSPGSSRKTYGYTF.

This clone was picked up a small number of times. J is TRBJ1-2 and V is TRBV6-1; D not certain. The CDR3 runs 14 residues. Germline V lookup: CDR1 MNHNS, CDR2 SASEGT. V gave up 7 bases and J gave up 8 bases, with 20 bases separating them. DNA of the CDR3: TGTGCCAGCACCAATATAGGAGGATATGAAGGCTACACCTTC. Encoded protein: CASTNIGGYEGYTF.

This clone is deemed medium-sized (0.01 to 0.1%). The V call is TRBV19, the J call TRBJ1-1; no firm D call. With 3 bases removed from V and 11 bases from J, the gap between germline ends came to 16 bases. Germline V gives CDR1 LNHDA, CDR2 SQIVND (reference sequence). The CDR3 runs to 13 residues. Here the CDR3 DNA reads TGTGCCAGTAGTATTTCGACTTTCACTCAGGCTTTCTTT. Its translation is CASSISTFTQAFF. Looking up the rest from reference TRBV19 and TRBJ1-1 gives the full variable domain: DGGITQSPKYLFRKEGQNVTLSCEQNLNHDAMYWYRQDPGQGLRLIYYSQIVNDFQKGDIAEGYSVSREKKESFPLTVTSAQKNPTAFYLCASSISTFTQAFFGQGTRLTVV.

This clone came up a few times. For the CDR3, the DNA is TGTGCCAGCAGTTACTCGAACAGGGTGTCCGGGGAGCTGTTTTTT. Protein: CASSYSNRVSGELFF. The rearrangement joins TRBV6-6 to TRBJ2-2, with a possible D match to TRBD1 (6 bases). The CDR3 runs to 15 residues. V lost 0 bases and J lost 6, with 11 bases in between. Germline CDR1 MNHNY, CDR2 SVGAGI (reference sequence).

CDR3 amino acids: CASSLMQGTNYGYTF. CDR3 bases: TGTGCCAGCAGTTTAATGCAGGGGACTAACTATGGCTACACCTTC. The chain joins TRBV27 to TRBJ1-2; maybe TRBD1 (6 bases). Germline V lookup: CDR1 MNHEY, CDR2 SMNVEV (reference sequence). V was shortened by 2 bases and J by 0 bases, with 10 bases between the two germline ends. The CDR3 is 15 residues long.

This clone was seen more than once but under ten times. This chain links TRBV6-6 with TRBJ2-1, with D possibly being TRBD1 or TRBD2 (5 bases each). Germline CDR1 reads MNHNY; CDR2 reads SVGAGI (reference sequence). V lost 6 bases and J lost 3, with 15 bases in between. The CDR3 sequence is 15 residues long. This CDR3 is CASSPLGTFYNEQFF. The CDR3 coding sequence is TGTGCCAGCAGCCCACTAGGGACGTTCTACAATGAGCAGTTCTTC.

In this sample, this clone turned up a few times. The chain recombines TRBV7-8 with TRBJ1-1, with D unresolved. There are 16 residues in the CDR3. Trimming cost V 2 bases and J 6 bases, with 19 bases left between them. Germline V gives CDR1 SGHVS, CDR2 FQNEAQ. CDR3 residues: CASSLSLIGLSAEAFF. CDR3 DNA: TGTGCCAGCAGCTTATCTCTAATCGGCCTAAGTGCTGAAGCTTTCTTT. The full variable domain, rest sourced from reference TRBV7-8 and TRBJ1-1, is GAGVSQSPRYKVAKRGQDVALRCDPISGHVSLFWYQQALGQGPEFLTYFQNEAQLDKSGLPSDRFFAERPEGSVSTLKIQRTQQEDSAVYLCASSLSLIGLSAEAFFGQGTRLTVV.

This clone is termed medium-sized. The chain has TRBV7-7 and TRBJ2-7; D unresolved. CDR1 SSHAT and CDR2 FNYEAQ come from the germline V gene (reference sequence). The CDR3 consists of 13 residues. Deletions cut 5 bases from V and 2 bases from J, with 10 bases between. CDR3 loop: CASSVSEAYEQYF. CDR3 nucleotide sequence: TGTGCCAGCAGCGTATCAGAGGCCTACGAGCAGTACTTC.